This passage covers 32 T cell receptor beta chains from one sample sequenced in a study of blood T cells in healthy people across ages (dated by TCRdb to the mid-2010s). The method was 5' RACE. The reads were generated on an Illumina HiSeq 2500. The second PCR ran for roughly 7 to 12 cycles and used a J-beta primer mix along with a sample-barcoded 5' primer. Clones were called with MiXCR by TCRdb after fastp trimmed the public reads at Q25, and only in-frame beta chains were retained. Rows matching on CDR3 protein sequence are summarized as one entry with the most common DNA and genes. This sample lists approximately 940,000 distinct CDR3 sequences; around 48% were detected once. Clones ranked in the top ten supply roughly an eighth of the sample. Sequencing was carried out using blood. These receptors were taken from a man aged 25-45 years in good health.

The J gene is TRBJ2-3, the V gene TRBV6-4; D may be TRBD1 (6 bases). This CDR3 is 15 amino acids long. Trimming took off 2 bases at V and 6 bases at J, with 15 bases between the two ends. Germline lookup yields CDR1 MRHNA and CDR2 SNTAGT. CDR3 loop: CASSDQGPRRDTQYF. The CDR3 DNA sequence: TGTGCCAGCAGTGACCAGGGGCCCCGGAGGGATACGCAGTATTTT.

This clonotype was observed a few times. The chain links TRBV12-3 or TRBV12-4 to TRBJ1-5; tentatively, D is TRBD1 (6 bases). V lost 7 bases and J lost 0, with 13 bases in between. The CDR3 length is 15 residues. CDR3 sequence: CASTAGVYSNQPQHF. The CDR3 DNA reads as TGTGCCAGCACCGCAGGGGTTTATAGCAATCAGCCCCAGCATTTT.

The chain carries TRBV20-1 and TRBJ2-7; 11 positions agree with TRBD2. The DNA end favors TRBJ2-5, so the J call may be wrong. The CDR3 extends over 14 amino acids. CDR1 is DFQATT and CDR2 is SNEGSKA in the germline V gene (reference sequence). CDR3: CSARMASGGETQYF. The DNA for the CDR3 is TGCAGTGCTAGAATGGCTAGCGGGGGGGAGACCCAGTACTTC.

This clonotype has a single count. This sequence joins TRBV13 and TRBJ1-5, with D perhaps matching TRBD1 (5 bases). The CDR3 is made up of 15 amino acids. The germline V gene has CDR1 PRHDT and CDR2 FYEKMQ (reference sequence). The germline V and J ends were trimmed by 3 bases and 6 bases, with 15 bases remaining between them. In DNA, the CDR3 is TGTGCCAGCAGCTTGGGTAGAGGGGTGACTCAGCCCCAGCATTTT. It yields the protein CASSLGRGVTQPQHF. Using reference TRBV13 and TRBJ1-5 for the parts outside the CDR3, the full variable domain is AAGVIQSPRHLIKEKRETATLKCYPIPRHDTVYWYQQGPGQDPQFLISFYEKMQSDKGSIPDRFSAQQFSDYHSELNMSSLELGDSALYFCASSLGRGVTQPQHFGDGTRLSIL.

J is TRBJ1-1 and V is TRBV4-3; D remains ambiguous. The CDR3 has 15 amino acids. CDR1 is LGHNA, CDR2 YSLEER, per germline. Trimming shortened V by 0 bases and J by 3 bases, and 11 bases separated the two germline ends. The CDR3 DNA reads TGCGCCAGCAGCCAAGATGCAGGAGTTGACACTGAAGCTTTCTTT. As protein: CASSQDAGVDTEAFF.

This clonotype was seen a few times. The chain is built from TRBV3-1 and TRBJ2-3; TRBD2 agrees at 8 bases. CDR1 is LGHDT and CDR2 is YNNKEL in the germline V gene (reference sequence). Unmatched junction bases numbered 6, after V lost 2 bases and J lost 5 bases. The CDR3 sequence is 15 residues long. The CDR3 DNA follows: TGTGCCAGCAGCCAACCGGGACTAGGGCGAGATACGCAGTATTTT. This gives the protein CASSQPGLGRDTQYF.

The chain couples TRBV20-1 to TRBJ2-7; 10 nucleotides match TRBD2. This CDR3 comprises 15 residues. The germline gives CDR1 DFQATT, CDR2 SNEGSKA (reference sequence). J lost 5 bases, V lost 6 bases, and 13 bases had no gene match. CDR3 bases: TGCAGTGCAAACCGGCCCAGCGGGGGGGACCACGAGCAGTACTTC. Residues: CSANRPSGGDHEQYF.

V is TRBV7-2 and J is TRBJ2-3; tentatively, D is TRBD2 (5 bases). Germline V lookup: CDR1 SGHTA, CDR2 FQGNSA. CDR3 length: 12 residues. Deletions cut 4 bases from V and 5 bases from J, with 7 bases between. CDR3 bases: TGTGCCAGCAGCTGGGGAGAAGATACGCAGTATTTT. It specifies CASSWGEDTQYF.

This chain uses TRBV20-1 with TRBJ1-5; the D gene is possibly TRBD1 (5 bases). Trimming removed 5 bases at V and 1 base at J, with 18 bases between. CDR3 length: 16 residues. Germline V gene sequence: CDR1 DFQATT, CDR2 SNEGSKA (reference sequence). CDR3 sequence (DNA): TGCAGTGCTTACTCCAACGGGGGTTGGAGCAATCAGCCCCAGCATTTT. Protein product: CSAYSNGGWSNQPQHF.

This clonotype was recorded a few times. This chain connects TRBV7-2 to TRBJ1-2, with D possibly TRBD1 on 6 matching bases. Germline values: CDR1 SGHTA, CDR2 FQGNSA. The V and J ends lost 5 bases and 5 bases respectively, with 9 bases between them. The CDR3 spans 12 residues. CDR3 nucleotide sequence: TGTGCCAGCAGCCCGGACAGATATGGCTACACCTTC. Encoded protein: CASSPDRYGYTF.

The J gene is TRBJ2-1, the V gene TRBV6-2 or TRBV6-3, with TRBD2 identical over 7 bases. This CDR3 is 17 amino acids long. With V trimmed by 0 bases and J by 6 bases, 11 bases remained unmatched. Germline V gives CDR1 MNHEY, CDR2 SVGEGT. CDR3 region: CASSYSSAGVDCNEQFF. DNA of the CDR3: TGTGCCAGCAGTTACTCGTCCGCGGGGGTCGATTGCAATGAGCAGTTCTTC.

This clonotype has a count of ten or more. This chain uses TRBV24-1 with TRBJ2-3; TRBD2 matches 8 bases. V was clipped by 0 bases and J by 1 base; unmatched bases: 2. In germline, CDR1 is KGHDR, CDR2 SFDVKD. This CDR3 contains 16 residues. The CDR3 DNA is TGTGCCACCAGTGATTTGGAACTAGCGGGCACAGATACGCAGTATTTT. It is translated as CATSDLELAGTDTQYF.

In its sample, this clonotype was seen a few times. V usage is TRBV29-1 and J usage is TRBJ2-1; D gene uncertain. Trimming stripped 3 bases from V and 9 bases from J, with 9 bases between. Germline V gene data show CDR1 as SQVTM and CDR2 as ANQGSEA. This CDR3 has 11 residues. In DNA, the CDR3 is TGCAGCGTTGAGCCCGGGCTTGAGCAGTTCTTC. Amino acids: CSVEPGLEQFF.

The V and J genes are TRBV3-1 and TRBJ1-1; D is unresolved. Germline CDR1 reads LGHDT; CDR2 reads YNNKEL (reference sequence). The CDR3 spans 15 residues. The germline V and J ends were trimmed by 2 bases and 4 bases, with 14 bases remaining between them. The chain's CDR3 is CASSQRHPRSTEAFF. The CDR3 bases are TGTGCCAGCAGCCAAAGACATCCCCGGAGCACTGAAGCTTTCTTT.

V usage is TRBV12-3 or TRBV12-4 and J usage is TRBJ1-3; D is undetermined. The length of the CDR3 is 12 residues. V was cut by 4 bases and J by 7 bases, with 8 bases left in between. CDR3 residues: CASSSSRNTIYF. The CDR3 DNA is TGTGCCAGCAGTTCCTCCCGCAACACCATATATTTT.

A note on this clonotype: Mismatch with germline at one junction end may stem from a read error. The rearrangement links TRBV25-1 to TRBJ2-7; unclear D gene. CDR1 is MGHDK and CDR2 is SYGVNS in the germline V gene. There are 13 residues in the CDR3. The CDR3, as DNA: TGTGCCAGCAGTGGCGACATCTCCGACGAGCAGTACTTC. Protein sequence: CASSGDISDEQYF.

This clonotype was seen a single time. The V gene is TRBV4-1, the J gene TRBJ2-3, with D perhaps given as TRBD1 or TRBD2 (5 bases each). The germline CDR1 and CDR2 sequences are MGHRA and YSYEKL. V was shortened by 11 bases and J by 1 base, with 22 bases between the two germline ends. CDR3 length: 16 residues. Here the CDR3 DNA reads TGCGCCGGTAAGCCGGGACCGCTTACAGGCACAGATACGCAGTATTTT. Residues: CAGKPGPLTGTDTQYF.

This clonotype has more than one count but fewer than ten. CDR3 loop: CASSIGQGKMTSTDTQYF. CDR3 DNA sequence: TGTGCCAGCAGTATCGGACAGGGGAAAATGACTAGCACAGATACGCAGTATTTT. The chain has TRBV6-2 or TRBV6-3 and TRBJ2-3, with 9 bases lining up with TRBD1. Germline assignment: CDR1 MNHEY and CDR2 SVGEGT. With V trimmed by 5 bases and J by 0 bases, 12 bases remained unmatched. The length of the CDR3 is 18 residues.

Concerning this clonotype: A read error may be the cause here, since a much bigger clone is one base away. The chain recombines TRBV7-2 with TRBJ2-2; 10 nucleotides match TRBD2. J lost 10 bases, V lost 6 bases, and 11 bases had no gene match. This CDR3 is built from 15 residues. Looked up from germline, CDR1 is SGHTA and CDR2 is FQGNSA. CDR3 DNA: TGTGCCAGCAGATGGCCCCTAGCGGGGGTTCCGGAGCTGTTTTTT. It codes for CASRWPLAGVPELFF.

The V call is TRBV9, the J call TRBJ2-3, with 13 bases matching TRBD2. The V gene end was trimmed by 4 bases and the J gene end by 1 base; junction bases not matched to a gene: 3. CDR3 length equals 16 residues. The germline CDR1 and CDR2 sequences are SGDLS and YYNGEE. The CDR3 DNA is TGTGCCAGCAGCTATGGGACTAGCGGGGGCACAGATACGCAGTATTTT. Its translation: CASSYGTSGGTDTQYF.

The chain employs TRBV6-5 and TRBJ2-1; 10 bases align to TRBD2. Germline V gene sequence: CDR1 MNHEY, CDR2 SVGAGI. After removal of 6 bases from V and 4 bases from J, the junction contained 9 bases not matched to a gene. The CDR3 covers 16 residues. The CDR3 DNA sequence: TGTGCCAGCAGCCGACAACTAGCGGGGACATACAATGAGCAGTTCTTC. Protein: CASSRQLAGTYNEQFF.

The chain is built from TRBV24-1 and TRBJ2-3, with 12 bases identical to TRBD2. Germline V lookup: CDR1 KGHDR, CDR2 SFDVKD. The V segment lost 1 base and the J segment 5 bases; nucleotides outside the gene matches: 6. The CDR3 extends over 17 amino acids. In DNA form, the CDR3 reads TGTGCCACCAGTGATTTCGCTAGCGGGGGGGCACAAGATACGCAGTATTTT. This sequence encodes CATSDFASGGAQDTQYF.

The gene calls are TRBV5-1 and TRBJ1-2; a possible D gene is TRBD1 (5 bases). Trimming cost V 0 bases and J 10 bases, with 13 bases left between them. Germline values: CDR1 SGHRS, CDR2 YFSETQ. This CDR3 contains 13 residues. The CDR3 region is CASSLDWGGDYTF. DNA of the CDR3: TGCGCCAGCAGCTTGGACTGGGGGGGAGACTACACCTTC.

The table lists this clonotype with many counts. The rearrangement uses TRBV15 and TRBJ2-7; perhaps TRBD2 as D (7 bases). Germline CDR1 and CDR2: LNHNV and YYDKDF (reference sequence). This CDR3 spans 13 amino acids. With 8 bases removed from V and 0 bases from J, the gap between germline ends came to 11 bases. For the CDR3, the DNA is TGTGCCACCGAGGGGGGGTCCTCCTACGAGCAGTACTTC. This gives the protein CATEGGSSYEQYF.

The chain uses TRBV28 and TRBJ1-5; no definite D call. Germline assignment: CDR1 MDHEN and CDR2 SYDVKM. There are 13 residues in the CDR3. Trimming took off 8 bases at V and 3 bases at J, with 11 bases between the two ends. CDR3 nucleotide sequence: TGTGCCAGCCGGCAGGTTTACAATCAGCCCCAGCATTTT. Translated, it gives CASRQVYNQPQHF.

Many counts were recorded for this clonotype. The DNA for the CDR3 is TGTGCCAGCAGCCCCAGAAGAACCTACGAGCAGTACTTC. The encoded protein is CASSPRRTYEQYF. V gene TRBV27 combines with J gene TRBJ2-7, with D uncertain. The CDR3 runs 13 residues. From germline, CDR1 is MNHEY and CDR2 SMNVEV (reference sequence). V dropped 6 bases and J dropped 2 bases, with 11 bases sitting between them.

This chain links TRBV24-1 with TRBJ2-3; 7 nucleotides line up with TRBD1. The CDR3 spans 15 residues. The germline V gene has CDR1 KGHDR and CDR2 SFDVKD. V shed 3 bases and J 4 bases; nucleotides not matched to a gene: 6. The CDR3 region is CATSDPDRVPDTQYF. The CDR3 DNA follows: TGTGCCACCAGTGATCCCGACAGGGTTCCAGATACGCAGTATTTT.

The V call is TRBV6-4, the J call TRBJ1-1; 9 nucleotides match TRBD1. This CDR3 is 15 amino acids long. The J segment lost 6 bases and the V segment lost 4 bases, leaving 9 bases of the junction unmatched. Germline CDR1 reads MRHNA; CDR2 reads SNTAGT. The CDR3 loop reads CASSVTGQGSAEAFF. CDR3 nucleotides: TGTGCCAGCAGTGTCACGGGACAGGGTTCCGCTGAAGCTTTCTTT.

The rearrangement joins TRBV20-1 to TRBJ2-1; tentative D call: TRBD2 (7 bases). This CDR3 is built from 14 residues. Trimming cost V 4 bases and J 7 bases, with 17 bases left between them. Looked up from germline, CDR1 is DFQATT and CDR2 is SNEGSKA (reference sequence). The CDR3 DNA reads TGCAGTGCTATTACGGCGCGGGGGCGGAATGAGCAGTTCTTC. Translated: CSAITARGRNEQFF.

The table lists this clonotype with a few counts. The rearrangement joins TRBV9 to TRBJ2-1; TRBD2 matches 8 bases. The CDR3 runs 16 residues. Trimming cost V 0 bases and J 7 bases; bases outside gene matches: 9. Per the germline V gene, CDR1 is SGDLS and CDR2 is YYNGEE. The CDR3 is CASSVAIGGALNEQFF. The CDR3 DNA follows: TGTGCCAGCAGCGTAGCTATCGGGGGGGCCCTGAATGAGCAGTTCTTC.

In this sample, this clonotype turned up once. This sequence joins TRBV3-1 and TRBJ2-5; TRBD2 might be the D (6 bases). The germline V gene has CDR1 LGHDT and CDR2 YNNKEL (reference sequence). The CDR3 contains 15 residues. The V end was cut by 0 bases, the J end by 11 bases, with 19 bases between. CDR3 sequence reads: CASSQEGGPSNEQYF. The CDR3 DNA follows: TGTGCCAGCAGCCAAGAGGGGGGACCCTCCAATGAGCAGTACTTC.

As for this clonotype: At one end the junction does not follow the germline gene, possibly because of a read error. This rearrangement joins TRBV7-6 to TRBJ2-1; TRBD2 matches 10 bases. The CDR3 is 16 amino acids. CDR1 is SGHVS and CDR2 is FNYEAQ in the germline V gene. The CDR3 DNA follows: TGTGCCAGTAGCTCCGTGGGACTAGCGCCTCACAATGAGCAGTTCTTC. Its translation is CASSSVGLAPHNEQFF.